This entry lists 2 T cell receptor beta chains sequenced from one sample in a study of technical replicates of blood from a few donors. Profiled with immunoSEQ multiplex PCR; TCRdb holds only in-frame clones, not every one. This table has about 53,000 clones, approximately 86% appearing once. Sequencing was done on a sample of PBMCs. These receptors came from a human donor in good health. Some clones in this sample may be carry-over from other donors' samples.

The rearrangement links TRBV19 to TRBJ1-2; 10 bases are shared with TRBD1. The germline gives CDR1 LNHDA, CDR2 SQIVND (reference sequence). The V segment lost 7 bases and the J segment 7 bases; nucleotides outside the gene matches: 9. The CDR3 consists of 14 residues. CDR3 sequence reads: CASNRGTGEFGYTF. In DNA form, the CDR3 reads TGTGCCAGTAATCGAGGGACAGGGGAATTTGGCTACACCTTC.

CDR3: CASSLDRNRGPGYTF. Written as DNA, the CDR3 is TGTGCCAGCAGCTTAGATCGGAACAGGGGGCCTGGCTACACCTTC. V usage is TRBV7-2 and J usage is TRBJ1-2, with 9 bases matching TRBD1. Per germline, CDR1 SGHTA and CDR2 FQGNSA. This CDR3 region has 15 residues. V was clipped by 1 base and J by 7 bases; unmatched bases: 7.